Described below is a single T cell receptor beta chain sequence and its context. Original processing methods: The assay estimated nucleated cells by amplifying reference gene primers. Only in-frame clones appear in the TCRdb table, and some are missing; sequencing was by immunoSEQ multiplex PCR. V and J calls and clone size follow that table, whereas D and trimming were derived from the DNA. The sample yields 95,000 to 150,000 clones, about 80% seen once. V shed 9 bases, J shed 1 base, and the junction held 0 bases outside the gene matches. The CDR3 sequence is 13 residues long. Germline V CDR1 and CDR2: KGHDR, SFDVKD. The data are from a study of blood T cell repertoires in COVID-19. About the study: The study drew acute and convalescent COVID-19 samples from the United States, Italy and Spain. Sources were T cells, B-cell-depleted T cells, or PBMCs; the material itself was cDNA or gDNA.

V gene TRBV24-1 combines with J gene TRBJ2-3; 10 positions agree with TRBD1. Sequenced sample: peripheral blood. The receptor was isolated from a man in his 60s with active or convalescent COVID-19. CDR3 amino acids: CATGTGGTDTQYF. CDR3 DNA: TGTGCCACCGGGACAGGGGGCACAGATACGCAGTATTTT.